These 26 T cell receptor beta chains were all obtained from the same sample, sequenced in a study of breast tumors, draining lymph nodes, adjacent tissues (dated by TCRdb to between 2015 and 2016). Receptors were amplified or captured by multiplex PCR. Sequencing used an Illumina HiSeq 2000. The public reads were quality trimmed at Q25 with fastp and then assembled into clones with MiXCR by TCRdb, keeping productive beta chains. All rows with the same CDR3 protein become a single entry with the most common DNA and genes. For this sample the table gives tens of thousands of distinct CDR3 sequences, of which about 23% were detected only once. Jointly, the top ten make up under 9.5% of the sample. Sequenced input: breast tumor tissue. These receptors came from a female donor with breast cancer. Some clones in this sample may be carry-over from other donors' samples.

This clonotype was seen ten or more times. This rearrangement joins TRBV6-5 to TRBJ1-5; no clear D gene. CDR3 length: 13 amino acids. CDR1 is MNHEY, CDR2 SVGAGI, per germline. V was trimmed by 2 bases and J by 2 bases, leaving 4 bases between them. This CDR3 reads CASSYGGNQPQHF. For the CDR3, the DNA is TGTGCCAGCAGTTACGGCGGCAATCAGCCCCAGCATTTT.

At least ten counts were recorded for this clonotype. The genes are TRBV27 and TRBJ1-4, with TRBD1 identical over 8 bases. Germline CDR1 is MNHEY and CDR2 is SMNVEV (reference sequence). V was clipped by 4 bases and J by 2 bases; unmatched bases: 6. The CDR3 length is 16 residues. The CDR3 DNA reads TGTGCCAGCAGTTCAAGCCGGACAGGGACTAATGAAAAACTGTTTTTT. The encoded protein is CASSSSRTGTNEKLFF.

This clonotype came up many times. The chain is built from TRBV20-1 and TRBJ2-7, with 8 bases lining up with TRBD2. CDR1 is DFQATT, CDR2 SNEGSKA, per germline (reference sequence). J was trimmed by 2 bases and V by 8 bases; bases with no gene match: 5. CDR3 length: 12 amino acids. CDR3: CSSGGDTYEQYF. CDR3 coding DNA: TGCAGTTCGGGGGGGGATACCTACGAGCAGTACTTC.

This clonotype was found many times. The J gene is TRBJ2-6, the V gene TRBV13; TRBD1 aligns across 7 bases. The CDR3 is 15 amino acids. Germline V gene lookup returns CDR1 PRHDT and CDR2 FYEKMQ (reference sequence). Trimming cost V 3 bases and J 5 bases; bases outside gene matches: 4. The CDR3 here is CASSLRGLRANVLTF. CDR3 DNA: TGTGCCAGCAGCTTGAGGGGGCTAAGGGCCAACGTCCTGACTTTC.

The table lists this clonotype with many counts. This chain connects TRBV19 to TRBJ1-6; no clear D. CDR1 is LNHDA, CDR2 SQIVND, per germline (reference sequence). V lost 5 bases to trimming and J lost 9 bases, with 17 bases between them. The CDR3 has 15 amino acids. CDR3 residues: CASSWAWKKGSPLHF. CDR3 DNA: TGTGCCAGTAGTTGGGCCTGGAAGAAAGGTTCACCCCTCCACTTT.

This clonotype was detected many times. V usage is TRBV9 and J usage is TRBJ1-5; a weak D match, TRBD1 (5 bases). The V end lost 4 bases, the J end lost 6 bases, and 14 bases lay between the germline ends. The germline CDR1 and CDR2 sequences are SGDLS and YYNGEE. CDR3 length equals 14 residues. The CDR3: CASSPGGIGQPQHF. The CDR3 bases are TGTGCCAGCAGCCCGGGGGGGATTGGTCAGCCCCAGCATTTT.

This clonotype turned up a few times. J is TRBJ2-1 and V is TRBV27; possibly TRBD2 for D (6 bases). Germline V gene sequence: CDR1 MNHEY, CDR2 SMNVEV (reference sequence). This CDR3 comprises 15 residues. Trimming left V 6 bases short and J 2 bases short, with 14 bases between. The CDR3 coding sequence is TGTGCCAGCAGCGTCTTCGGGGGAACCTACAATGAGCAGTTCTTC. Residues: CASSVFGGTYNEQFF.

This clonotype was counted a few times. V usage is TRBV28 and J usage is TRBJ2-7; D gene ambiguous. CDR3 length: 14 residues. Germline V CDR1 and CDR2: MDHEN, SYDVKM. The V gene lost 3 bases and the J gene lost 3 bases, with 12 bases spanning the gap. The CDR3 is CASSLPSGSYEQYF. The CDR3 DNA follows: TGTGCCAGCAGTTTGCCATCGGGCAGCTACGAGCAGTACTTC. Drawing the rest from reference TRBV28 and TRBJ2-7, the complete variable domain is DVKVTQSSRYLVKRTGEKVFLECVQDMDHENMFWYRQDPGLGLRLIYFSYDVKMKEKGDIPEGYSVSREKKERFSLILESASTNQTSMYLCASSLPSGSYEQYFGPGTRLTVT.

In this sample, this clonotype turned up many times. The chain couples TRBV4-1 to TRBJ2-2, with 7 nucleotides matching TRBD2. This CDR3 comprises 17 residues. The V gene end was trimmed by 2 bases and the J gene end by 3 bases; junction bases not matched to a gene: 9. Looked up from germline, CDR1 is MGHRA and CDR2 is YSYEKL. The CDR3 loop reads CASSQFGLVHDTGELFF. In nucleotides, the CDR3 is TGCGCCAGCAGCCAATTTGGACTAGTCCACGACACCGGGGAGCTGTTTTTT.

This clonotype was detected ten times or more. CDR3 sequence: CASSPGPAYNEQFF. CDR3 DNA sequence: TGTGCCAGCAGTCCGGGACCAGCATACAATGAGCAGTTCTTC. V is TRBV12-3 or TRBV12-4 and J is TRBJ2-1; D is perhaps TRBD1 or TRBD2 (5 bases each). CDR3 length equals 14 residues. Trimming cost V 5 bases and J 4 bases, with 12 bases left between them.

J is TRBJ1-4 and V is TRBV28; D may be TRBD1 (6 bases). Germline assignment: CDR1 MDHEN and CDR2 SYDVKM. With 2 bases removed from V and 6 bases from J, the gap between germline ends came to 19 bases. This CDR3 contains 17 residues. The CDR3 here is CASSLREGQAGDEKLFF. The CDR3 DNA is TGTGCCAGCAGTTTAAGGGAAGGGCAGGCAGGGGATGAAAAACTGTTTTTT.

There are many counts of this clonotype. V is TRBV28 and J is TRBJ1-2, with 10 positions matching TRBD1. Germline V CDR1 and CDR2: MDHEN, SYDVKM. The junction had 17 bases not matched to a gene; V was cut back by 5 bases and J by 8 bases. The CDR3 runs to 17 residues. CDR3 nucleotide sequence: TGTGCCAGCAGTAGTGACGGGTTGACAGGGGGCTGGTCAGGCTACACCTTC. Translating gives CASSSDGLTGGWSGYTF.

There are a few counts of this clonotype. This sequence joins TRBV28 and TRBJ2-7; the D gene is possibly TRBD2 (7 bases). This CDR3 region has 16 residues. Germline V gene lookup returns CDR1 MDHEN and CDR2 SYDVKM. The V end was cut by 2 bases, the J end by 2 bases, with 16 bases between. The CDR3 region has the DNA TGTGCCAGCAGTTTAAGGGGGGGTAATTGGGCCTACGAGCAGTACTTC. The encoded protein is CASSLRGGNWAYEQYF.

With regard to this clonotype: This may be a read error: a much more frequent sequence differs by one nucleotide. The chain has TRBV7-8 and TRBJ2-3, with 7 bases that match TRBD1. Looked up from germline, CDR1 is SGHVS and CDR2 is FQNEAQ. The CDR3 has 14 amino acids. The CDR3 bases are TGTGTCAGCACCCAGACAGGGACCACAGATACGCAGTATTTT. The encoded protein is CVSTQTGTTDTQYF.

This clonotype was counted ten times or more. This chain uses TRBV7-8 with TRBJ1-5; 8 nucleotides agree with TRBD1. Germline CDR1 reads SGHVS; CDR2 reads FQNEAQ. The CDR3 runs to 19 residues. V was pared by 5 bases and J by 2 bases, with 17 bases of the junction left unmatched. CDR3 sequence (DNA): TGTGCCAGCAGCCCAGAAAGACGACAGGGGACATATGGCAATCAGCCCCAGCATTTT. Translation gives CASSPERRQGTYGNQPQHF. Full variable domain (remainder filled in from reference TRBV7-8 and TRBJ1-5): GAGVSQSPRYKVAKRGQDVALRCDPISGHVSLFWYQQALGQGPEFLTYFQNEAQLDKSGLPSDRFFAERPEGSVSTLKIQRTQQEDSAVYLCASSPERRQGTYGNQPQHFGDGTRLSIL.

The genes are TRBV6-1 and TRBJ1-5; D might be TRBD1 (5 bases). V was clipped by 7 bases and J by 6 bases, with 19 bases between them. CDR1 and CDR2 (germline): MNHNS, SASEGT. The CDR3 sequence is 15 residues long. The CDR3 DNA sequence: TGTGCCAGCACCAGAAGGATAGGGGACGTTCAGCCCCAGCATTTT. Amino acids: CASTRRIGDVQPQHF.

In its sample, this clonotype was seen many times. In nucleotides, the CDR3 is TGTGCCATCAGCGAACCGGGACGACCCTACGAGCAGTACTTC. Translated: CAISEPGRPYEQYF. The chain couples TRBV10-3 to TRBJ2-7; D tentatively reads TRBD1 or TRBD2 (5 bases each). V was shortened by 6 bases and J by 2 bases, with 14 bases between the two germline ends. The CDR3 has 14 amino acids. In germline, CDR1 is ENHRY, CDR2 SYGVKD.

A remark on this clonotype: This may be a read error: a much more frequent sequence differs by one nucleotide. V usage is TRBV7-2 and J usage is TRBJ2-1; 8 nucleotides agree with TRBD2. The CDR3 length is 14 residues. Germline loops: CDR1 SGHTA, CDR2 FQGNSA. The CDR3 sequence is CASSLVGGANGQFF. CDR3 coding DNA: TGTGCCAGCAGCTTAGTCGGGGGGGCCAATGGGCAGTTCTTC.

V and J are TRBV20-1 and TRBJ1-2; 8 bases align to TRBD1. CDR3 length equals 16 residues. The junction had 12 bases not matched to a gene; V was cut back by 6 bases and J by 0 bases. Germline V gene sequence: CDR1 DFQATT, CDR2 SNEGSKA (reference sequence). The CDR3 protein is CSAATGTGDTNYGYTF. As DNA, the CDR3 is TGCAGTGCAGCCACCGGGACAGGCGATACTAACTATGGCTACACCTTC.

At least ten counts were recorded for this clonotype. This CDR3 is CASSFSTDTQYF. The CDR3 DNA reads as TGTGCCAGCAGCTTCAGTACAGATACGCAGTATTTT. The rearrangement joins TRBV7-9 to TRBJ2-3; D is uncertain. V was clipped by 3 bases and J by 3 bases, with 4 bases between them. From germline, CDR1 is SEHNR and CDR2 FQNEAQ (reference sequence). The CDR3 is 12 amino acids.

This clonotype appeared a few times. It may be a read error: a sequence one base away is much more abundant. The chain couples TRBV7-2 to TRBJ2-3; TRBD1 might be the D (7 bases). Per germline, CDR1 SGHTA and CDR2 FQGNSA. The CDR3 runs to 14 residues. The CDR3 coding sequence is TGTGCCAGCAGCGGCGGGACAGTCACAGGTACGCAGTATTTT. It is translated as CASSGGTVTGTQYF. Full variable domain (remainder filled in from reference TRBV7-2 and TRBJ2-3): GAGVSQSPSNKVTEKGKDVELRCDPISGHTALYWYRQSLGQGLEFLIYFQGNSAPDKSGLPSDRFSAERTGGSVSTLTIQRTQQEDSAVYLCASSGGTVTGTQYFGPGTRLTVL.

This clonotype was counted ten times or more. This chain joins TRBV2 and TRBJ2-7; D is unresolved. V lost 1 base and J 1 base, leaving 8 bases between the germline ends. The germline CDR1 and CDR2 sequences are SNHLY and FYNNEI. This CDR3 comprises 14 residues. This CDR3 reads CASSEVFGSYEQYF. The CDR3 nucleotides read TGTGCCAGCAGTGAAGTGTTCGGATCCTACGAGCAGTACTTC.

This clonotype is categorized as large (0.1 to 1%). The V gene is TRBV6-1, the J gene TRBJ2-7, with D perhaps matching TRBD1 (5 bases). The CDR3 has 16 residues. Trimming removed 5 bases at V and 2 bases at J, with 19 bases between. Per the germline V gene, CDR1 is MNHNS and CDR2 is SASEGT. Written as DNA, the CDR3 is TGTGCCAGCAGTCCCCCCGGCAGCAGGGCCACCTACGAGCAGTACTTC. It yields the protein CASSPPGSRATYEQYF.

This clonotype showed up many times. The V call is TRBV13, the J call TRBJ1-4; D is uncertain. Trimming removed 8 bases at V and 4 bases at J, with 8 bases between. This CDR3 is built from 12 residues. CDR1 PRHDT and CDR2 FYEKMQ come from the germline V gene (reference sequence). DNA of the CDR3: TGTGCCAGCGGCCGGGGTAATGAAAAACTGTTTTTT. Its translation is CASGRGNEKLFF.

The rearrangement uses TRBV19 and TRBJ2-5, with TRBD2 identical over 8 bases. The CDR3 has 14 residues. The junction had 3 bases not matched to a gene; V was cut back by 1 base and J by 5 bases. Germline CDR1 is LNHDA and CDR2 is SQIVND (reference sequence). Here the CDR3 reads CASSIGASGETQYF. Here the CDR3 DNA reads TGTGCCAGTAGTATAGGTGCTAGCGGGGAGACCCAGTACTTC.

This clonotype was picked up many times. The chain has TRBV25-1 and TRBJ1-3; no definite D call. Trimming pared 3 bases from V and 5 bases from J, leaving 8 bases between. The germline CDR1 and CDR2 sequences are MGHDK and SYGVNS. The CDR3 consists of 13 residues. DNA of the CDR3: TGTGCCAGCAGTGATGTTGGGCGAAACACCATATATTTT. This codes for CASSDVGRNTIYF.